The 25 T cell receptor beta chains given below trace back to one sample, sequenced in a study of T cells in Graves' hyperthyroidism and ophthalmopathy. RNA transcripts provided the source from which TCR beta CDR3 regions were amplified. First-round RT-PCR targeting the TCR CDR3 was performed with the HTBI primer set. In TCRdb, the multiplex PCR reads were re-called with MiXCR into one record per CDR3 protein. This table has about 510,000 distinct CDR3 sequences, over 35% appearing once. What was sequenced was peripheral blood or thyroid tissue (not recorded which). These receptors all come from an adult woman with Graves' disease, either hyperthyroidism or ophthalmopathy (not recorded which).

The rearrangement joins TRBV28 to TRBJ2-7; D is perhaps TRBD1 or TRBD2 (5 bases each). There are 15 residues in the CDR3. Germline assignment: CDR1 MDHEN and CDR2 SYDVKM. V dropped 4 bases and J dropped 0 bases, with 13 bases sitting between them. This CDR3 is CASSSGQGSSYEQYF. Written as DNA, the CDR3 is TGTGCCAGCAGTTCGGGGCAGGGAAGCTCCTACGAGCAGTACTTC.

The V and J genes are TRBV19 and TRBJ1-1; D might be TRBD1 (6 bases). The V end was cut by 2 bases, the J end by 4 bases, with 8 bases between. Germline CDR1 reads LNHDA; CDR2 reads SQIVND (reference sequence). This CDR3 is 13 amino acids long. The CDR3 reads CASSITGATEAFF. CDR3 DNA: TGTGCCAGTAGTATAACGGGGGCCACTGAAGCTTTCTTT.

This clonotype appeared a few times. The chain employs TRBV4-1 and TRBJ2-7; D uncertain. The CDR3 is 13 residues long. V lost 3 bases to trimming and J lost 4 bases, with 10 bases between them. The germline V gene has CDR1 MGHRA and CDR2 YSYEKL. CDR3 nucleotides: TGCGCCAGCAGCCAGGCAACATCTTACGAGCAGTACTTC. This codes for CASSQATSYEQYF.

The chain employs TRBV7-9 and TRBJ1-2; TRBD1 agrees at 10 bases. The germline V gene has CDR1 SEHNR and CDR2 FQNEAQ (reference sequence). The CDR3 is 16 residues long. Losses at the gene ends were 4 bases for V and 4 bases for J; bases not matched to a gene: 9. The CDR3 DNA reads TGTGCCAGCAGCTCGGATGGGAGGACAGGGGGCTATGGCTACACCTTC. It translates to CASSSDGRTGGYGYTF. The whole variable domain, remainder taken from reference TRBV7-9 and TRBJ1-2, is DTGVSQNPRHKITKRGQNVTFRCDPISEHNRLYWYRQTLGQGPEFLTYFQNEAQLEKSRLLSDRFSAERPKGSFSTLEIQRTEQGDSAMYLCASSSDGRTGGYGYTFGSGTRLTVV.

Written as DNA, the CDR3 is TGTGCCAGCAGGGAGGACAGGAATGAAAAACTGTTTTTT. This codes for CASREDRNEKLFF. The chain couples TRBV2 to TRBJ1-4; 7 bases map to TRBD1. The germline CDR1 and CDR2 sequences are SNHLY and FYNNEI. The length of the CDR3 is 13 residues. Trimming took 6 bases from V and 5 from J; bases not matched to a gene: 3.

This clonotype was observed many times. CDR3 region: CASSLPQGVGQKSPLHF. The CDR3 region has the DNA TGTGCCAGCAGCTTACCTCAGGGGGTCGGTCAGAAATCACCCCTCCACTTT. V is TRBV7-9 and J is TRBJ1-6; 7 nucleotides align to TRBD1. Looked up from germline, CDR1 is SEHNR and CDR2 is FQNEAQ (reference sequence). Unmatched junction bases numbered 14, after V lost 2 bases and J lost 10 bases. The CDR3 is made up of 17 amino acids.

This chain uses TRBV2 with TRBJ1-2; D ambiguous. The CDR3 length is 11 residues. V lost 4 bases and J lost 10, with 10 bases in between. The V gene's germline CDR1 is SNHLY and CDR2 FYNNEI. CDR3 coding DNA: TGTGCCAGCAGTGGGACTCGCTCCTACACCTTC. Translated, it gives CASSGTRSYTF.

The chain couples TRBV4-2 to TRBJ1-2; no definite D call. This CDR3 has 12 residues. In germline, CDR1 is LGHNA, CDR2 YNFKEQ. The V gene lost 5 bases and the J gene lost 8 bases, with 12 bases spanning the gap. The CDR3 sequence is CASSSSDGGYTF. The CDR3 bases are TGTGCCAGCAGCTCTTCCGATGGGGGCTACACCTTC.

This chain joins TRBV6-2 or TRBV6-3 and TRBJ2-5, with unresolved D. Trimming left V 7 bases short and J 7 bases short, with 16 bases between. Germline V CDR1 and CDR2: MNHEY, SVGEGT. CDR3 length: 13 amino acids. In DNA, the CDR3 is TGTGCCAGCACTCCTCGGACGACGGTGACCCAGTACTTC. Translated: CASTPRTTVTQYF.

This clonotype has ten or more counts. The V gene is TRBV9, the J gene TRBJ2-7; 7 nucleotides match TRBD1. Germline-derived CDR1 and CDR2 are SGDLS and YYNGEE. CDR3 size: 13 residues. With 1 base clipped from V and 6 bases from J, the junction kept 4 bases outside the gene matches. The DNA for the CDR3 is TGTGCCAGCAGCGTATTATCAGGGGGCGAGCAGTACTTC. This gives the protein CASSVLSGGEQYF.

This clonotype was seen repeatedly, ten times or more. The V gene is TRBV6-2 or TRBV6-3, the J gene TRBJ1-1; a possible D gene is TRBD1 (6 bases). V was trimmed by 7 bases and J by 6 bases, leaving 9 bases between them. CDR1 is MNHEY, CDR2 SVGEGT, per germline. The CDR3 extends over 11 amino acids. The CDR3 coding sequence is TGTGCCAGCACCCAGGGGTCTGAAGCTTTCTTT. It yields the protein CASTQGSEAFF.

Of note for this clonotype: This clone may be a read error of a much larger clone one base away. The gene calls are TRBV10-3 and TRBJ1-6; D is uncertain. Germline CDR1 and CDR2: ENHRY and SYGVKD. The CDR3 has 13 residues. V was shortened by 3 bases and J by 8 bases, with 8 bases between the two germline ends. CDR3 bases: TGTGCCATCAGTGACCCCCCGGATTCACCCCTCCACTTT. Its translation is CAISDPPDSPLHF.

This clonotype was seen a single time. The V call is TRBV3-1, the J call TRBJ1-6; D ambiguous. The germline gives CDR1 LGHDT, CDR2 YNNKEL (reference sequence). The V gene lost 3 bases and the J gene lost 3 bases, with 3 bases spanning the gap. This CDR3 region has 13 residues. CDR3 nucleotide sequence: TGTGCCAGCAGCCAGATCTATAATTCACCCCTCCACTTT. Protein sequence: CASSQIYNSPLHF.

The gene calls are TRBV7-8 and TRBJ2-1; D is perhaps TRBD1 (5 bases). The CDR3 is 13 amino acids. From germline, CDR1 is SGHVS and CDR2 FQNEAQ. V lost 2 bases and J 9 bases, leaving 11 bases between the germline ends. CDR3 region: CASSLCRGCEQFF. CDR3 nucleotide sequence: TGTGCCAGCAGCTTATGTAGGGGCTGTGAGCAGTTCTTC.

The chain employs TRBV4-1 and TRBJ1-1, with D uncertain. Trimming removed 0 bases from V and 1 base from J, with 6 bases in between. The CDR3 sequence is 14 residues long. Germline lookup yields CDR1 MGHRA and CDR2 YSYEKL. CDR3 coding DNA: TGCGCCAGCAGCCAAGAGATACCGAACACTGAAGCTTTCTTT. This sequence encodes CASSQEIPNTEAFF.

As for this clonotype: A much larger clone lies one base from this, so it may be a read error. The V call is TRBV10-3, the J call TRBJ2-2; 11 bases match TRBD2. The V gene's germline CDR1 is ENHRY and CDR2 SYGVKD. The CDR3 totals 16 residues. The V and J ends lost 10 bases and 1 base, in that order; junction bases with no gene match: 8. The CDR3 DNA reads TGTGCCACCCTGGCCGGGACTAGCGGGAACACCGGGGAGCTGTTTTTT. It specifies CATLAGTSGNTGELFF.

V gene TRBV15 combines with J gene TRBJ2-7, with D perhaps given as TRBD1 or TRBD2 (5 bases each). The germline V and J ends were trimmed by 9 bases and 6 bases, with 18 bases remaining between them. Germline-derived CDR1 and CDR2 are LNHNV and YYDKDF (reference sequence). The CDR3 sequence is 13 residues long. The CDR3 bases are TGTGCCACGAGAACTAGAGGGGCTGGCGAGCAGTACTTC. Encoded protein: CATRTRGAGEQYF.

The rearrangement links TRBV7-6 to TRBJ2-2; TRBD2 aligns across 11 bases. This CDR3 contains 18 residues. Trimming took 3 bases from V and 3 from J; bases not matched to a gene: 9. Germline CDR1 reads SGHVS; CDR2 reads FNYEAQ. The CDR3 spells CASSLRLAGGTDTGELFF. CDR3 nucleotides: TGTGCCAGCAGCTTGAGGCTAGCGGGAGGAACGGACACCGGGGAGCTGTTTTTT. Together with reference TRBV7-6 and TRBJ2-2, the CDR3 gives the full variable domain: GAGVSQSPRYKVTKRGQDVALRCDPISGHVSLYWYRQALGQGPEFLTYFNYEAQQDKSGLPNDRFSAERPEGSISTLTIQRTEQRDSAMYRCASSLRLAGGTDTGELFFGEGSRLTVL.

Ten or more counts support this clonotype. CDR3 loop: CASGNYRSSGNTIYF. CDR3 DNA sequence: TGTGCCAGCGGTAATTACAGGAGCTCTGGAAACACCATATATTTT. This chain uses TRBV12-3 or TRBV12-4 with TRBJ1-3; the D gene is possibly TRBD1 (5 bases). There are 15 residues in the CDR3. The V end lost 8 bases, the J end lost 0 bases, and 14 bases lay between the germline ends.

This clonotype was picked up many times. This chain joins TRBV29-1 and TRBJ1-6, with D possibly TRBD1 on 5 matching bases. The V and J ends lost 5 bases and 5 bases respectively, with 7 bases between them. The CDR3 totals 12 residues. Germline V lookup: CDR1 SQVTM, CDR2 ANQGSEA. The CDR3 region is CSVSDNNSPLHF. The CDR3 DNA is TGCAGCGTTTCGGACAATAATTCACCCCTCCACTTT.

This clonotype occurred many times. The chain has TRBV7-9 and TRBJ1-5, with D possibly being TRBD1 (6 bases). This CDR3 is built from 15 residues. V dropped 8 bases and J dropped 8 bases, with 22 bases sitting between them. In germline, CDR1 is SEHNR, CDR2 FQNEAQ (reference sequence). CDR3 bases: TGTGCCAGCGGACTTTCAGGGGCGCCTATGGAGCCCCAGCATTTT. This sequence encodes CASGLSGAPMEPQHF.

The rearrangement links TRBV24-1 to TRBJ1-1, with 9 nucleotides matching TRBD1. The CDR3 has 13 amino acids. Germline CDR1 KGHDR, CDR2 SFDVKD. Germline trimming cut 7 bases from V and 4 bases from J; bases unmatched to any gene: 3. This CDR3 is CATRGQGTTEAFF. The CDR3 DNA reads as TGTGCCACCAGAGGACAGGGGACCACTGAAGCTTTCTTT.

This clonotype was detected ten times or more. This sequence joins TRBV29-1 and TRBJ1-1; D not resolved. Germline V CDR1 and CDR2: SQVTM, ANQGSEA. The V and J ends lost 5 bases and 8 bases respectively, with 12 bases between them. The CDR3 contains 11 residues. CDR3 in amino acids: CSVLIRPEAFF. In nucleotides, the CDR3 is TGCAGCGTTCTCATCAGACCCGAAGCTTTCTTT.

The CDR3 DNA is TGTGCCATCAGTGAGGTGGGGACCCAGTACTTC. It specifies CAISEVGTQYF. The rearrangement links TRBV10-3 to TRBJ2-5; D unresolved. Trimming took off 2 bases at V and 7 bases at J, with 5 bases between the two ends. This CDR3 has 11 amino acids. From germline, CDR1 is ENHRY and CDR2 SYGVKD.

This clonotype was recorded at least ten times. The rearrangement links TRBV12-3 or TRBV12-4 to TRBJ1-5, with D perhaps TRBD1 (5 bases). There are 15 residues in the CDR3. Trimming removed 3 bases from V and 0 bases from J, with 9 bases in between. The CDR3 spells CASSLTDLSNQPQHF. CDR3 DNA: TGTGCCAGCAGTTTGACAGACCTTAGCAATCAGCCCCAGCATTTT.